The next 22 T cell receptor beta chains were all read from a single sample in a study of cytomegalovirus exposure and HLA in healthy donors. Clones were sequenced by immunoSEQ multiplex PCR, and TCRdb holds only the in-frame ones, with some missing. There are some 250,000 clones in the sample; roughly 91% occur only once, and approximately 3% lies in the top ten. Sequencing used PBMCs. All receptors come from a woman in her twenties or thirties in good health and CMV-seronegative.

This clone was seen once. The J gene is TRBJ1-1, the V gene TRBV2; no clear D gene. V was cut by 6 bases and J by 1 base, with 9 bases left in between. Germline values: CDR1 SNHLY, CDR2 FYNNEI. The CDR3 spans 13 residues. The DNA of the CDR3 is TGTGCCAGCAGGTCCCGGGAGAACACTGAAGCTTTCTTT. It codes for CASRSRENTEAFF.

This clone was detected once. The V gene is TRBV5-6, the J gene TRBJ2-5; 8 bases are a match to TRBD1. The CDR3 totals 15 residues. The J segment lost 4 bases and the V segment lost 4 bases, leaving 9 bases of the junction unmatched. CDR1 is SGHDT and CDR2 is YYEEEE in the germline V gene. CDR3 in DNA: TGTGCCAGCAGCGGCTGGACAGGGTTGCGAGAGACCCAGTACTTC. Its translation is CASSGWTGLRETQYF.

This chain links TRBV13 with TRBJ2-5; D is possibly TRBD1 (6 bases). The CDR3 spans 15 residues. Germline-derived CDR1 and CDR2 are PRHDT and FYEKMQ (reference sequence). Trimming removed 0 bases at V and 5 bases at J, with 13 bases between. CDR3 amino acids: CASSLGTDQGETQYF. CDR3 sequence (DNA): TGTGCCAGCAGCTTAGGTACGGACCAGGGGGAGACCCAGTACTTC.

CDR3 nucleotides: TGTGCCATCAGTGGAGGCAGGCTGATAGATGAGCAGTTCTTC. As protein: CAISGGRLIDEQFF. The chain couples TRBV10-3 to TRBJ2-1; D remains ambiguous. V was cut by 4 bases and J by 8 bases, with 15 bases left in between. This CDR3 comprises 14 residues. CDR1 and CDR2 from the germline V gene are ENHRY and SYGVKD.

This chain joins TRBV5-3 and TRBJ1-5, with 7 bases lining up with TRBD1. TRBV5-3 is an open reading frame, and its role is uncertain. The CDR3 is 13 residues long. J gave up 4 bases and V 7 bases, and 5 bases lay outside the gene matches. The CDR3 spells CARETGRNQPQHF. In nucleotides, the CDR3 is TGTGCCAGAGAGACAGGGAGGAATCAGCCCCAGCATTTT.

The chain links TRBV11-2 to TRBJ2-7, with 8 bases identical to TRBD1. The V and J ends lost 8 bases and 4 bases, in that order; junction bases with no gene match: 10. The CDR3 extends over 14 amino acids. Germline values: CDR1 SGHAT, CDR2 FQNNGV. Written as DNA, the CDR3 is TGTGCCAGCGAGGTGGGGCAGGGGGCTTACGAGCAGTACTTC. Protein product: CASEVGQGAYEQYF.

The chain combines TRBV30 with TRBJ1-1, with 7 bases fitting TRBD1. Per germline, CDR1 GTSNPN and CDR2 SVGIG (reference sequence). Unmatched junction bases numbered 5, after V lost 3 bases and J lost 7 bases. The CDR3 extends over 12 amino acids. The CDR3 region has the DNA TGTGCCTGGAGGGTCGGACAGGTTGAAGCTTTCTTT. It yields the protein CAWRVGQVEAFF.

This chain connects TRBV27 to TRBJ2-3; 9 bases line up with TRBD2. The germline CDR1 and CDR2 sequences are MNHEY and SMNVEV (reference sequence). V gave up 7 bases and J gave up 4 bases; unmatched junction bases: 6. The CDR3 is 14 residues long. CDR3 nucleotides: TGTGCCAGCATTTCTGCGGGAGGGTCAGATACGCAGTATTTT. It encodes CASISAGGSDTQYF.

CDR3 protein: CASSSSGRASMVAKNIQYF. CDR3 in DNA: TGTGCCAGCAGCTCCAGCGGGAGGGCCTCAATGGTTGCCAAAAACATTCAGTACTTC. The chain recombines TRBV9 with TRBJ2-4; 10 bases align to TRBD2. The CDR3 totals 19 residues. The trim removed 4 bases at V and 1 base at J, leaving 14 bases unmatched. The germline CDR1 and CDR2 sequences are SGDLS and YYNGEE. Full variable domain (remainder filled in from reference TRBV9 and TRBJ2-4): DSGVTQTPKHLITATGQRVTLRCSPRSGDLSVYWYQQSLDQGLQFLIQYYNGEERAKGNILERFSAQQFPDLHSELNLSSLELGDSALYFCASSSSGRASMVAKNIQYFGAGTRLSVL.

This sequence joins TRBV7-8 and TRBJ2-1; 10 bases agree with TRBD1. Per germline, CDR1 SGHVS and CDR2 FQNEAQ. This CDR3 has 17 amino acids. V lost 2 bases and J lost 7; bases outside the gene matches: 11. The DNA of the CDR3 is TGTGCCAGCAGCTTAAGGGTCCCGGGACAGGGGAAGAATGAGCAGTTCTTC. Protein: CASSLRVPGQGKNEQFF.

The CDR3 sequence: CASSRYGRDDGNIQYF. The CDR3 DNA follows: TGTGCCAGCAGCAGATATGGTAGGGATGATGGAAACATTCAGTACTTC. The chain employs TRBV5-6 and TRBJ2-4; D unresolved. Germline CDR1 reads SGHDT; CDR2 reads YYEEEE. With 4 bases removed from V and 6 bases from J, the gap between germline ends came to 20 bases. This CDR3 is 16 amino acids long.

This clone appeared once. This chain joins TRBV5-4 and TRBJ2-5; no clear D. V dropped 2 bases and J dropped 1 base, with 3 bases sitting between them. Germline values: CDR1 SGHNT, CDR2 YYREEE (reference sequence). The CDR3 has 12 residues. The CDR3 region has the DNA TGTGCCAGCAGCTTCATCCAAGAGACCCAGTACTTC. Its translation: CASSFIQETQYF.

The V and J genes are TRBV19 and TRBJ2-3; TRBD1 agrees at 9 bases. In germline, CDR1 is LNHDA, CDR2 SQIVND (reference sequence). The V gene end was trimmed by 6 bases and the J gene end by 3 bases; junction bases not matched to a gene: 7. This CDR3 comprises 15 residues. The CDR3 DNA follows: TGTGCCAGTAGACACGGGACAGGGAGGACAGATACGCAGTATTTT. Translated: CASRHGTGRTDTQYF.

This sequence joins TRBV4-1 and TRBJ2-7, with 9 nucleotides matching TRBD2. CDR3 length: 15 residues. V dropped 2 bases and J dropped 3; count of bases not matched to a gene: 5. CDR1 is MGHRA and CDR2 is YSYEKL in the germline V gene. The CDR3 DNA is TGCGCCAGCAGCCAAACCGGGACTAGCAGCTACGAGCAGTACTTC. Translated, it gives CASSQTGTSSYEQYF.

V gene TRBV18 combines with J gene TRBJ2-7, with TRBD2 matching over 7 bases. The CDR3 consists of 14 residues. From germline, CDR1 is KGHSH and CDR2 LQKENI. The trim removed 4 bases at V and 2 bases at J, leaving 5 bases unmatched. This CDR3 is CASSRGRGPYEQYF. CDR3 DNA: TGTGCCAGCTCACGGGGGAGGGGACCCTACGAGCAGTACTTC. The full variable domain, rest sourced from reference TRBV18 and TRBJ2-7, is NAGVMQNPRHLVRRRGQEARLRCSPMKGHSHVYWYRQLPEEGLKFMVYLQKENIIDESGMPKERFSAEFPKEGPSILRIQQVVRGDSAAYFCASSRGRGPYEQYFGPGTRLTVT.

The gene calls are TRBV6-5 and TRBJ2-7, with D tentatively TRBD1 or TRBD2 (5 bases each). The germline V and J ends were trimmed by 4 bases and 6 bases, with 7 bases remaining between them. Germline lookup yields CDR1 MNHEY and CDR2 SVGAGI. The CDR3 runs 11 residues. The CDR3 DNA follows: TGTGCCAGCAGTTTCGGGACCGAGCAGTACTTC. This gives the protein CASSFGTEQYF.

J is TRBJ2-7 and V is TRBV7-3; D perhaps matches TRBD2 (6 bases). CDR1 and CDR2 from the germline V gene are SGHTA and FQGTGA. The V end was cut by 5 bases, the J end by 4 bases, with 18 bases between. CDR3 size: 15 residues. CDR3 loop: CASSPGGGKGYEQYF. Here the CDR3 DNA reads TGTGCCAGCAGCCCGGGTGGCGGGAAAGGGTACGAGCAGTACTTC. The whole variable domain, filled in from reference TRBV7-3 and TRBJ2-7, reads GAGVSQTPSNKVTEKGKYVELRCDPISGHTALYWYRQSLGQGPEFLIYFQGTGAADDSGLPNDRFFAVRPEGSVSTLKIQRTERGDSAVYLCASSPGGGKGYEQYFGPGTRLTVT.

The chain recombines TRBV28 with TRBJ2-7; perhaps TRBD2 as D (6 bases). CDR1 MDHEN and CDR2 SYDVKM come from the germline V gene. V was cut by 5 bases and J by 1 base, with 15 bases left in between. CDR3 length: 15 amino acids. The CDR3: CASSASGLGSYEQYF. Written as DNA, the CDR3 is TGTGCCAGCAGTGCCTCGGGACTCGGTTCCTACGAGCAGTACTTC. The variable domain in full, with the rest retrieved from reference TRBV28 and TRBJ2-7, is DVKVTQSSRYLVKRTGEKVFLECVQDMDHENMFWYRQDPGLGLRLIYFSYDVKMKEKGDIPEGYSVSREKKERFSLILESASTNQTSMYLCASSASGLGSYEQYFGPGTRLTVT.

This clone was counted a single time. The CDR3 loop is CASTGTGPEAFF. Written as DNA, the CDR3 is TGCGCCAGCACAGGGACAGGGCCTGAAGCTTTCTTT. The rearrangement joins TRBV5-1 to TRBJ1-1; TRBD1 matches 9 bases. Trimming removed 6 bases from V and 6 bases from J; junction bases left unmatched: 3. The CDR3 is made up of 12 amino acids. Germline CDR1 SGHRS, CDR2 YFSETQ.

The chain is built from TRBV7-2 and TRBJ2-3, with TRBD1 matching 11 bases. Germline lookup yields CDR1 SGHTA and CDR2 FQGNSA. V lost 5 bases, J lost 1 base, and 11 bases stayed unmatched. This CDR3 region has 18 residues. CDR3 in DNA: TGTGCCAGCAGCCCTCGGACAGGGGGCCGATCGGGCACAGATACGCAGTATTTT. Its translation is CASSPRTGGRSGTDTQYF.

The V gene is TRBV4-3, the J gene TRBJ1-2, with D tentatively TRBD1 (5 bases). V was shortened by 0 bases and J by 1 base, with 9 bases between the two germline ends. The CDR3 spans 15 residues. The germline V gene has CDR1 LGHNA and CDR2 YSLEER. The DNA for the CDR3 is TGCGCCAGCAGCCAAGACCCGGGGGATAACTATGGCTACACCTTC. Translated: CASSQDPGDNYGYTF.

The CDR3 sequence is CASSSRQGIDYEQYF. In DNA form, the CDR3 reads TGTGCCAGTAGTTCACGACAGGGTATTGACTACGAGCAGTACTTC. The J gene is TRBJ2-7, the V gene TRBV19; TRBD1 matches at 7 bases. The CDR3 is made up of 15 amino acids. The V and J ends lost 5 bases and 3 bases, in that order; junction bases with no gene match: 10. CDR1 is LNHDA and CDR2 is SQIVND in the germline V gene (reference sequence).